These 25 T cell receptor beta chains were all obtained from the same sample, sequenced in a study of blood T cell repertoires in COVID-19. The data were produced by immunoSEQ multiplex PCR, yet TCRdb's version contains in-frame clones alone and is incomplete. The sample lists approximately 300,000 clones, 89% occurring once. The source material was PBMCs or T cells enriched from blood (not recorded which). The receptors stem from a man aged 55 to 70 who had recovered from COVID-19.

J is TRBJ2-3 and V is TRBV19; maybe TRBD2 (6 bases). Germline CDR1 and CDR2: LNHDA and SQIVND (reference sequence). V lost 3 bases and J 4 bases, leaving 14 bases between the germline ends. The CDR3 runs to 15 residues. CDR3 amino acids: CASSIRREVADTQYF. The CDR3 DNA reads as TGTGCCAGTAGTATTCGGCGGGAAGTGGCAGATACGCAGTATTTT. Filled out from reference TRBV19 and TRBJ2-3, the complete variable domain reads DGGITQSPKYLFRKEGQNVTLSCEQNLNHDAMYWYRQDPGQGLRLIYYSQIVNDFQKGDIAEGYSVSREKKESFPLTVTSAQKNPTAFYLCASSIRREVADTQYFGPGTRLTVL.

This chain uses TRBV5-1 with TRBJ2-7; 13 bases map to TRBD2. Germline values: CDR1 SGHRS, CDR2 YFSETQ. V lost 0 bases to trimming and J lost 3 bases; unmatched junction nucleotides: 6. The length of the CDR3 is 17 residues. The DNA for the CDR3 is TGCGCCAGCAGCTTGGGGACTAGCGGGAGCGATAACTACGAGCAGTACTTC. Amino acids: CASSLGTSGSDNYEQYF.

The V gene is TRBV28, the J gene TRBJ1-2, with 7 bases aligning to TRBD1. Germline V lookup: CDR1 MDHEN, CDR2 SYDVKM. The CDR3 has 14 residues. Unmatched junction bases numbered 9, after V lost 7 bases and J lost 4 bases. The CDR3 spells CASTPGQKVYGYTF. The CDR3 DNA reads TGTGCCAGCACACCGGGACAGAAGGTCTATGGCTACACCTTC.

The rearrangement links TRBV28 to TRBJ2-3, with 12 bases identical to TRBD2. CDR1 MDHEN and CDR2 SYDVKM come from the germline V gene. This CDR3 contains 20 residues. V gave up 3 bases and J gave up 0 bases; unmatched junction bases: 13. CDR3 sequence: CASSLNGLGGTSGSTDTQYF. The CDR3, as DNA: TGTGCCAGCAGTTTGAATGGTTTAGGCGGGACTAGCGGGAGCACAGATACGCAGTATTTT.

This clone came up once. The V and J genes are TRBV28 and TRBJ2-7; D perhaps matches TRBD2 (5 bases). CDR3 length: 16 residues. Germline assignment: CDR1 MDHEN and CDR2 SYDVKM. V was pared by 5 bases and J by 2 bases, with 19 bases between. As DNA, the CDR3 is TGTGCCAGCAGTCCGGGTGGTGGGCTCGGGACCTACGAGCAGTACTTC. Protein: CASSPGGGLGTYEQYF.

This clone has only one observation. The chain has TRBV5-1 and TRBJ2-1; 8 nucleotides line up with TRBD1. The CDR3 has 13 amino acids. Per the germline V gene, CDR1 is SGHRS and CDR2 is YFSETQ. V trimming: 2 bases; J trimming: 7 bases; junction bases outside the gene matches: 2. CDR3 bases: TGCGCCAGCAGCTTAGGACAGGGTAATGAGCAGTTCTTC. Translating gives CASSLGQGNEQFF.

V usage is TRBV11-2 and J usage is TRBJ2-3; 11 nucleotides align to TRBD2. CDR1 SGHAT and CDR2 FQNNGV come from the germline V gene. Trimming cost V 4 bases and J 5 bases; bases outside gene matches: 8. There are 16 residues in the CDR3. Here the CDR3 DNA reads TGTGCCAGCAGCTCCTTAGTAGCGGGAGGGTTAGATACGCAGTATTTT. Its translation: CASSSLVAGGLDTQYF.

The V and J genes are TRBV6-5 and TRBJ1-2; no reliable D call. The CDR3 has 11 residues. CDR1 and CDR2 from the germline V gene are MNHEY and SVGAGI. V lost 11 bases and J lost 2, with 9 bases in between. The CDR3 coding sequence is TGTGCCTGCGGGATGAACTATGGCTACACCTTC. Its translation is CACGMNYGYTF.

The chain links TRBV10-3 to TRBJ2-7, with 11 nucleotides matching TRBD2. The CDR3 sequence is 13 residues long. The V gene's germline CDR1 is ENHRY and CDR2 SYGVKD. Germline trimming cut 9 bases from V and 4 bases from J; bases unmatched to any gene: 5. As DNA, the CDR3 is TGTGCCATTTCGACTAGCGGGGCTTACGAGCAGTACTTC. Translation gives CAISTSGAYEQYF.

This chain joins TRBV6-1 and TRBJ1-5; no clear D. This CDR3 spans 16 amino acids. V was shortened by 2 bases and J by 0 bases, with 11 bases between the two germline ends. Germline V lookup: CDR1 MNHNS, CDR2 SASEGT. CDR3 sequence: CASSERAMLSNQPQHF. The CDR3 DNA follows: TGTGCCAGCAGTGAAAGAGCGATGCTTAGCAATCAGCCCCAGCATTTT.

This chain links TRBV9 with TRBJ2-3; TRBD2 aligns across 11 bases. CDR3 length: 16 amino acids. V lost 4 bases and J lost 1; bases outside the gene matches: 5. Germline loops: CDR1 SGDLS, CDR2 YYNGEE. Here the CDR3 reads CASSPPGLAGTDTQYF. CDR3 nucleotide sequence: TGTGCCAGCAGCCCTCCGGGACTAGCGGGCACAGATACGCAGTATTTT.

In DNA, the CDR3 is TGTGCCAGCAGCTTATTCGGGTTCGTTGGCGTAACTAATGAAAAACTGTTTTTT. Its translation is CASSLFGFVGVTNEKLFF. The genes are TRBV7-2 and TRBJ1-4; D remains ambiguous. The germline V gene encodes CDR1 SGHTA and CDR2 FQGNSA. V lost 2 bases, J lost 1 base, and 17 bases lay in between. The CDR3 sequence is 18 residues long.

Only one count was recorded for this clone. Germline and junction disagree at one end, which may indicate a read error. The V and J genes are TRBV6-5 and TRBJ2-1, with a possible D match to TRBD2 (6 bases). CDR1 and CDR2 (germline): MNHEY, SVGAGI. This CDR3 has 15 residues. CDR3 loop: CASSQRRDPHDERFF. As DNA, the CDR3 is TGTGCCAGCAGCCAAAGGCGGGATCCCCACGATGAGCGGTTCTTC.

This clone appeared a single time. V is TRBV7-3 and J is TRBJ2-1; D might be TRBD2 (5 bases). CDR3 length equals 13 residues. The V end lost 4 bases, the J end lost 9 bases, and 13 bases lay between the germline ends. Germline-derived CDR1 and CDR2 are SGHTA and FQGTGA. CDR3 bases: TGTGCCAGCAGCTCCACTGCTAGCACTGAGCAGTTCTTC. Its protein product is CASSSTASTEQFF. The full variable domain, rest sourced from reference TRBV7-3 and TRBJ2-1, is GAGVSQTPSNKVTEKGKYVELRCDPISGHTALYWYRQSLGQGPEFLIYFQGTGAADDSGLPNDRFFAVRPEGSVSTLKIQRTERGDSAVYLCASSSTASTEQFFGPGTRLTVL.

The rearrangement joins TRBV19 to TRBJ2-2; D uncertain. Trimming left V 10 bases short and J 0 bases short, with 9 bases between. CDR1 and CDR2 (germline): LNHDA, SQIVND (reference sequence). This CDR3 is 13 amino acids long. The CDR3 DNA is TGTGCCACCTATACCGCGAACACCGGGGAGCTGTTTTTT. As protein: CATYTANTGELFF.

This clone turned up a few times. The CDR3 DNA follows: TGTGCCAGCGGGAAGGCGGGGAGCACAGATACGCAGTATTTT. Its protein product is CASGKAGSTDTQYF. The V gene is TRBV28, the J gene TRBJ2-3; tentative D call: TRBD2 (6 bases). The germline V gene has CDR1 MDHEN and CDR2 SYDVKM. The ends were cut back, 8 bases at V and 0 bases at J, with 12 bases in the middle. The CDR3 length is 14 residues.

The rearrangement uses TRBV18 and TRBJ1-5, with D uncertain. Between the trimmed V and J ends, which lost 6 bases and 3 bases, there was a span of 9 bases. Germline lookup yields CDR1 KGHSH and CDR2 LQKENI. The length of the CDR3 is 13 residues. The CDR3 bases are TGTGCCAGCTCTCAGGTTCCCAATCAGCCCCAGCATTTT. It translates to CASSQVPNQPQHF.

The chain recombines TRBV7-9 with TRBJ1-2, with no clear D. CDR1 and CDR2 from the germline V gene are SEHNR and FQNEAQ (reference sequence). The CDR3 runs 12 residues. The V end was cut by 8 bases, the J end by 7 bases, with 14 bases between. CDR3 loop: CASLEPAGGYTF. CDR3 DNA sequence: TGTGCCAGCCTCGAACCGGCGGGTGGCTACACCTTC.

The V gene is TRBV19, the J gene TRBJ1-1, with TRBD1 identical over 7 bases. This CDR3 region has 14 residues. The trim removed 3 bases at V and 8 bases at J, leaving 9 bases unmatched. The germline V gene has CDR1 LNHDA and CDR2 SQIVND (reference sequence). CDR3 protein: CASSIGQDRGEAFF. The CDR3 DNA sequence: TGTGCCAGTAGTATCGGACAGGACCGGGGGGAAGCTTTCTTT.

This rearrangement joins TRBV3-1 (or the pseudogene TRBV3-2) to TRBJ1-1; no firm D call. CDR1 is LGHDT and CDR2 is YNNKEL in the germline V gene (reference sequence). The CDR3 loop spans 15 amino acids. Deletions cut 2 bases from V and 2 bases from J, with 12 bases between. The CDR3 loop reads CASSQFSLRNTEAFF. The CDR3 DNA reads as TGTGCCAGCAGCCAATTTTCCCTGAGAAACACTGAAGCTTTCTTT.

The chain links TRBV28 to TRBJ1-2; maybe TRBD1 (6 bases). Germline CDR1 is MDHEN and CDR2 is SYDVKM. The ends were cut back, 4 bases at V and 5 bases at J, with 11 bases in the middle. CDR3 length: 13 residues. CDR3 sequence (DNA): TGTGCCAGCAGTTCACCGGGACATTATGGCTACACCTTC. Protein sequence: CASSSPGHYGYTF.

The chain is built from TRBV19 and TRBJ2-1; no clear D gene. This CDR3 contains 16 residues. In germline, CDR1 is LNHDA, CDR2 SQIVND (reference sequence). V was cut by 3 bases and J by 0 bases, with 12 bases left in between. CDR3 coding DNA: TGTGCCAGTAGTATTAACCGGTTGAGCTCCTACAATGAGCAGTTCTTC. Translation gives CASSINRLSSYNEQFF. Using reference TRBV19 and TRBJ2-1 for the parts outside the CDR3, the full variable domain is DGGITQSPKYLFRKEGQNVTLSCEQNLNHDAMYWYRQDPGQGLRLIYYSQIVNDFQKGDIAEGYSVSREKKESFPLTVTSAQKNPTAFYLCASSINRLSSYNEQFFGPGTRLTVL.

The chain joins TRBV24-1 to TRBJ2-3; D gene ambiguous. Per the germline V gene, CDR1 is KGHDR and CDR2 is SFDVKD. Trimming cost V 4 bases and J 2 bases, with 12 bases left between them. The CDR3 loop spans 15 amino acids. The CDR3 spells CATSEPGSPTDTQYF. CDR3 sequence (DNA): TGTGCCACCAGTGAACCAGGTTCCCCCACAGATACGCAGTATTTT.

This sequence joins TRBV7-9 and TRBJ2-7; TRBD1 aligns across 8 bases. V lost 1 base, J lost 6 bases, and 11 bases stayed unmatched. Germline loops: CDR1 SEHNR, CDR2 FQNEAQ (reference sequence). The CDR3 consists of 16 residues. The CDR3 spells CASSLGQGALGGEQYF. Written as DNA, the CDR3 is TGTGCCAGCAGCTTAGGGCAGGGGGCGCTCGGAGGCGAGCAGTACTTC.

The chain carries TRBV7-8 and TRBJ2-1; TRBD2 is a possible D gene (6 bases). CDR3 length: 14 residues. The V and J ends lost 0 bases and 11 bases respectively, with 14 bases between them. Germline V CDR1 and CDR2: SGHVS, FQNEAQ. CDR3: CASSLARDSKQQFF. CDR3 sequence (DNA): TGTGCCAGCAGCTTAGCACGGGACTCGAAGCAGCAGTTCTTC.